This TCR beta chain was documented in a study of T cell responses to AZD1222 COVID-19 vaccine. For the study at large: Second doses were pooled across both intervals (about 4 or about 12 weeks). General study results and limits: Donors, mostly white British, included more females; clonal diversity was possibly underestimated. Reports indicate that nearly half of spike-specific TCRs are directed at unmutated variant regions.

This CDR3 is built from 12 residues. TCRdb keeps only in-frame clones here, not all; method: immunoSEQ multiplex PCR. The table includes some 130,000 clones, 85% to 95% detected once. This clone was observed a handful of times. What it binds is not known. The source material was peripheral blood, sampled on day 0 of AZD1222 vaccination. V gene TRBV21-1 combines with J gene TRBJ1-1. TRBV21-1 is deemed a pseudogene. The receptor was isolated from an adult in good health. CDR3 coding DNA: TGTGCCAGCGAAAGGTCGAACACTGAAGCTTTCTTT. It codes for CASERSNTEAFF.